The source of this T cell receptor beta chain is a study of CD8 T cells in ankylosing spondylitis. CDR1 and CDR2 (germline): DFQATT, SNEGSKA (reference sequence). The CDR3 runs to 14 residues. Trimming stripped 5 bases from V and 4 bases from J, with 17 bases between. Quantitative 5'-RACE with molecular barcodes was used to make the TCR beta libraries. TCRdb recomputed calls from the 5' RACE reads with MiXCR, one row per CDR3 protein. The sample includes 400,000 to 450,000 distinct CDR3 sequences, under 20% of them seen just once. This clonotype was detected a few times. The antigen is undetermined. General study findings and limits: Several of the motif variants were reported before in synovial fluid and blood from reactive arthritis. There was reportedly significant enrichment of clones that were disease-linked in matched ankylosing spondylitis synovial fluid. A TCR beta motif made of fewer than ten highly homologous variants seemed typical of ankylosing spondylitis blood. Disease-linked clones were CD8+ and relatively rare in peripheral blood.

Source material: blood, either unsorted or a sorted T cell fraction (not recorded which). The rearrangement uses TRBV20-1 and TRBJ1-1; D unclear. The receptor's source is a male donor with ankylosing spondylitis. The CDR3 coding sequence is TGCAGTGCTTCCACCGCCGGGTTTTCCACTGAAGCTTTCTTT. Translation gives CSASTAGFSTEAFF.